The clone carrying this TCR beta chain was seen repeatedly, ten times or more. The isolated RNA, all of it, was reverse transcribed, so expressed TCRB transcripts were what got sequenced. Some clones are missing from TCRdb's copy, which holds only in-frame ones; the method was immunoSEQ multiplex PCR. Of 250,000 to 350,000 clones listed, about 14% were seen once; the top ten hold approximately 7%. The sample originates from a study of beta chain features in type 1 diabetes. Germline V CDR1 and CDR2: SGDLS, YYNGEE. The CDR3 is made up of 16 amino acids. The V and J ends lost 4 bases and 5 bases, in that order; junction bases with no gene match: 10.

This sequence joins TRBV9 and TRBJ2-5, with 11 positions matching TRBD2. The specimen was central memory CD4+ T cells from blood. The receptor comes from a man younger than 40 in good health. CDR3: CASSPRGLADWETQYF. The CDR3 coding sequence is TGTGCCAGCAGCCCACGGGGACTAGCGGATTGGGAGACCCAGTACTTC.